The rows below give T cell receptor beta chains drawn from one sample of a study of beta chain features in type 1 diabetes. This table comes from immunoSEQ multiplex PCR, and its TCRdb copy is limited to in-frame clones, with some not included. Found here are some 120,000 clones, roughly 17% of them singletons; the top ten hold about 2.4%. Sequences were obtained from central memory CD4+ T cells from blood. These receptors were taken from a man between 18 and 35 years old with type 1 diabetes. Each CDR3 is given with its conserved first and last residue. Each record gives: clone size, D gene, J gene, V gene, CDR3 protein, CDR3 DNA. D genes are given only for firm matches. The size entry is marked missing in some rows and otherwise reads once, few, many or a size class.

>-|-|TRBJ2-5|TRBV2
CASSEAAGRTAMYF
TGTGCCAGCAGTGAAGCAGCAGGGCGAACTGCAATGTACTTC
>few|TRBD1|TRBJ2-1|TRBV6-1
CASRDSDRGYEQFF
TGTGCCAGCAGAGACTCCGACAGGGGCTATGAGCAGTTCTTC
>many|-|TRBJ2-7|TRBV29-1
CSVAGSVNEQYF
TGCAGCGTTGCAGGGTCCGTGAACGAGCAGTACTTC
>-|TRBD2|TRBJ2-5|TRBV5-1
CASSFGTSGSQETQYF
TGCGCCAGCAGCTTCGGGACTAGCGGGAGCCAAGAGACCCAGTACTTC
>-|TRBD1|TRBJ1-5|TRBV15
CATSGQGDQPQHF
TGTGCCACCAGTGGACAGGGGGATCAGCCCCAGCATTTT
>few|TRBD2|TRBJ2-2|TRBV29-1
CSVGRGTSGGNTGELFF
TGCAGCGTTGGACGCGGGACTAGCGGGGGCAACACCGGGGAGCTGTTTTTT
>-|TRBD2|TRBJ2-3|TRBV11-2
CASSLEPRGAGTDTQYF
TGTGCCAGCAGCTTAGAACCGCGGGGGGCTGGCACAGATACGCAGTATTTT
>-|-|TRBJ2-5|TRBV27
CASSLRETETQYF
TGTGCCAGCAGTTTACGCGAGACGGAGACCCAGTACTTC
>-|-|TRBJ2-5|TRBV18
CASSLGAQETQYF
TGTGCCAGCTCACTCGGGGCACAAGAGACCCAGTACTTC
>few|TRBD2|TRBJ2-1|TRBV7-9
CASSYGTSGAEQFF
TGTGCCAGCAGCTACGGGACTAGCGGGGCTGAGCAGTTCTTC
>-|-|TRBJ2-4|TRBV4-2
CASSQELVIAKNIQYF
TGTGCCAGCAGCCAAGAACTTGTCATCGCCAAAAACATTCAGTACTTC
>few|TRBD1|TRBJ2-7|TRBV4-2
CASSQVASDRYAYEQYF
TGTGCCAGCAGCCAAGTTGCCTCGGACAGGTACGCCTACGAGCAGTACTTC
>-|-|TRBJ2-7|TRBV27
CASRRNPGQTYEQYF
TGTGCCAGCAGACGAAACCCGGGACAAACCTACGAGCAGTACTTC
>few|-|TRBJ1-1|TRBV7-2
CASSLEGWTSEAFF
TGTGCCAGCAGCTTAGAAGGTTGGACGTCTGAAGCTTTCTTT
>-|-|TRBJ1-2|TRBV7-2
CASSSRGIWYGYTF
TGTGCCAGCAGCTCCCGCGGGATTTGGTATGGCTACACCTTC
>few|-|TRBJ1-5|TRBV29-1
CSVREGNQPQHF
TGCAGCGTTCGTGAGGGCAATCAGCCCCAGCATTTT
>-|-|TRBJ1-1|TRBV30
CAWSVRTTADTEAFF
TGTGCCTGGAGTGTCAGAACCACGGCGGACACTGAAGCTTTCTTT
>few|TRBD2|TRBJ2-1|TRBV23-1
CASSHRQRLAGIAYNEQFF
TGCGCCAGCAGTCATCGACAAAGACTAGCGGGGATCGCCTACAATGAGCAGTTCTTC
>few|TRBD1|TRBJ2-7|TRBV2
CASSEPGQGRIYEQYF
TGTGCCAGCAGTGAGCCCGGACAGGGGCGGATCTACGAGCAGTACTTC
>few|-|TRBJ2-1|TRBV7-2
CASLESAEQFF
TGTGCCAGCCTGGAATCTGCTGAGCAGTTCTTC
>-|-|TRBJ2-7|TRBV7-6
CASSFYGEQYF
TGTGCCAGCAGCTTCTACGGCGAGCAGTACTTC
>few|-|TRBJ2-5|TRBV30
CAWSKGRNLQETQYF
TGTGCCTGGAGTAAGGGGCGAAACTTACAAGAGACCCAGTACTTC
>-|-|TRBJ1-1|TRBV2
CASSQNRNTEAFF
TGTGCCAGCAGCCAAAACAGGAACACTGAAGCTTTCTTT
>-|-|TRBJ2-5|TRBV7-2
CASSARTRRGETQYF
TGTGCCAGCAGCGCCCGAACAAGGAGGGGAGAGACCCAGTACTTC
>-|TRBD1|TRBJ2-1|TRBV30
CAWTVGDRLYNEQFF
TGTGCCTGGACCGTCGGGGACAGGCTGTACAATGAGCAGTTCTTC
>-|TRBD2|TRBJ2-1|TRBV28
CASSLGAGGYNEQFF
TGTGCCAGCAGTTTAGGCGCGGGGGGATACAATGAGCAGTTCTTC
>-|TRBD2|TRBJ2-1|TRBV29-1
CSARAGGFNEQFF
TGCAGCGCTCGAGCGGGAGGGTTCAATGAGCAGTTCTTC
>-|-|TRBJ2-5|TRBV18
CASSPPDQETQYF
TGTGCCAGCTCACCCCCCGACCAAGAGACCCAGTACTTC
>-|TRBD1|TRBJ2-6|TRBV7-2
CASIRTGFTSGANVLTF
TGTGCCAGCATCAGGACAGGGTTTACATCCGGGGCCAACGTCCTGACTTTC
>-|-|TRBJ1-1|TRBV27
CASSSHGGNTEAFF
TGTGCCAGCAGTTCCCATGGGGGGAACACTGAAGCTTTCTTT
>few|TRBD1|TRBJ2-7|TRBV6-5
CASSYSSRGLHEQYF
TGTGCCAGCAGTTACTCGAGCAGGGGGCTACACGAGCAGTACTTC
>few|-|TRBJ1-6|TRBV4-3
CASSQDRLNTNSPLHF
TGCGCCAGCAGCCAAGATCGACTAAATACTAATTCACCCCTCCACTTT
>few|-|TRBJ2-1|TRBV9
CASSVGAGTYFSEQFF
TGTGCCAGCAGCGTAGGTGCCGGGACTTACTTTTCGGAGCAGTTCTTC